These 8 T cell receptor beta chains were all obtained from the same sample, sequenced in a study of shared T cell receptors in the human thymus. Sequenced by immunoSEQ multiplex PCR; TCRdb stores in-frame clones only, minus some. The profile shows hundreds of thousands of clones, 87% of them singletons. These data were also reused for a study on human thymus T cells.

The sample comprised thymocytes. These TCRs come from a boy less than two years old with a congenital heart defect.

The chain combines TRBV4-1 with TRBJ2-7, with 11 bases fitting TRBD2. J gave up 7 bases and V 0 bases, and 8 bases lay outside the gene matches. Germline-derived CDR1 and CDR2 are MGHRA and YSYEKL. CDR3 length: 16 amino acids. The CDR3 DNA reads as TGCGCCAGCAGCCAAGACCCCCCTAGCGGGAGGTATGAGCAGTACTTC. As protein: CASSQDPPSGRYEQYF.

The chain recombines TRBV5-4 with TRBJ2-1; D gene uncertain. The CDR3 extends over 16 amino acids. Trimming left V 0 bases short and J 0 bases short, with 10 bases between. The germline V gene has CDR1 SGHNT and CDR2 YYREEE (reference sequence). The DNA for the CDR3 is TGTGCCAGCAGCTTGGGGAGAAAAACCTCCTACAATGAGCAGTTCTTC. Residues: CASSLGRKTSYNEQFF. Supplemented by reference TRBV5-4 and TRBJ2-1, the full variable domain reads ETGVTQSPTHLIKTRGQQVTLRCSSQSGHNTVSWYQQALGQGPQFIFQYYREEENGRGNFPPRFSGLQFPNYSSELNVNALELDDSALYLCASSLGRKTSYNEQFFGPGTRLTVL.

The chain joins TRBV27 to TRBJ2-7; 12 bases match TRBD2. Losses at the gene ends were 5 bases for V and 4 bases for J; bases not matched to a gene: 9. The CDR3 runs 16 residues. Germline V gene sequence: CDR1 MNHEY, CDR2 SMNVEV (reference sequence). DNA for the CDR3: TGTGCCAGCAGTACCCCGGGACTAGCGGGCGGGTACGAGCAGTACTTC. Translating it yields CASSTPGLAGGYEQYF.

On this clone: The same CDR3 can be traced to other DNA sequences in this sample. The rearrangement links TRBV11-2 to TRBJ1-2, with D possibly matching TRBD1 (5 bases). CDR1 is SGHAT, CDR2 FQNNGV, per germline. V shed 2 bases and J shed 2 bases, with 6 bases lying between them. The CDR3 covers 13 residues. The CDR3 nucleotides are TGTGCCAGCAGCTTAAGGGGAAACTATGGCTACACCTTC. Its translation: CASSLRGNYGYTF.

V and J are TRBV19 and TRBJ1-5, with TRBD1 as a possible D gene (5 bases). CDR1 LNHDA and CDR2 SQIVND come from the germline V gene (reference sequence). Trimming pared 7 bases from V and 0 bases from J, leaving 16 bases between. The CDR3 length is 16 residues. The DNA of the CDR3 is TGTGCCAGTACCCCTCTGGGGCCATATAGCAATCAGCCCCAGCATTTT. It codes for CASTPLGPYSNQPQHF. Drawing the rest from reference TRBV19 and TRBJ1-5, the complete variable domain is DGGITQSPKYLFRKEGQNVTLSCEQNLNHDAMYWYRQDPGQGLRLIYYSQIVNDFQKGDIAEGYSVSREKKESFPLTVTSAQKNPTAFYLCASTPLGPYSNQPQHFGDGTRLSIL.

The chain recombines TRBV5-1 with TRBJ1-4; maybe TRBD1 (5 bases). From germline, CDR1 is SGHRS and CDR2 YFSETQ. Trimming removed 4 bases from V and 3 bases from J, with 22 bases in between. The CDR3 totals 18 residues. CDR3 nucleotide sequence: TGCGCCAGCAGCCCCAGGGAGGGACTACCCTTCGCTAATGAAAAACTGTTTTTT. Its protein product is CASSPREGLPFANEKLFF.

This chain joins TRBV4-3 and TRBJ1-1; possible D gene TRBD1, 6 bases. CDR1 is LGHNA and CDR2 is YSLEER in the germline V gene. The CDR3 sequence is 16 residues long. Trimming stripped 1 base from V and 4 bases from J, with 16 bases between. The DNA of the CDR3 is TGCGCCAGCAGCCAAGTTGGGGCTTGGGGGCCCACTGAAGCTTTCTTT. Translation gives CASSQVGAWGPTEAFF.

This chain joins TRBV5-1 and TRBJ1-1, with D hard to call. The V gene's germline CDR1 is SGHRS and CDR2 YFSETQ. V lost 0 bases and J lost 2, with 11 bases in between. The CDR3 extends over 15 amino acids. CDR3 amino acids: CASSLERPPNTEAFF. The CDR3 DNA sequence: TGCGCCAGCAGCTTGGAGAGGCCTCCTAACACTGAAGCTTTCTTT.